Shown below are 19 T cell receptor beta chains from a single sample sequenced in a study of naive and memory T cell subsets. Findings and limits, study-wide: Naive repertoires, especially CD8, held a few larger clonotypes, possibly memory cells re-expressing CD45RA.

For these receptors, no antigen is known. Two oligonucleotides, mixed equimolar, formed the beta constant-region primer covering TRBC1 and TRBC2. Ligated cDNA was amplified by four rounds of PCR with nested alpha and beta constant-region primers and SP2. A single record per CDR3 protein comes from TCRdb applying MiXCR to the UMI-ligation and nested PCR reads. Of roughly 140,000 distinct CDR3 sequences in the sample, more than 15% were seen once. The sequenced material came from naive CD8+ T cells from blood. These receptors were taken from a human donor in good health.

The chain couples TRBV4-1 to TRBJ2-7; the match to TRBD2 covers 7 bases. Germline V gene sequence: CDR1 MGHRA, CDR2 YSYEKL. The CDR3 contains 14 residues. Trimming at V came to 3 bases and at J to 6 bases, leaving 8 bases not matched to a gene. The CDR3 reads CASSHSAGEGEQYF. CDR3 DNA sequence: TGCGCCAGCAGCCATTCGGCGGGAGAAGGCGAGCAGTACTTC.

The V and J genes are TRBV11-2 and TRBJ2-6; 10 positions match TRBD2. Per the germline V gene, CDR1 is SGHAT and CDR2 is FQNNGV. The V gene end was trimmed by 5 bases and the J gene end by 0 bases; junction bases not matched to a gene: 13. CDR3 size: 20 residues. In nucleotides, the CDR3 is TGTGCCAGCAGCCAAATGGCCGTGAGCGGGAGGGGCTCTGGGGCCAACGTCCTGACTTTC. Translated, it gives CASSQMAVSGRGSGANVLTF.

This clonotype turned up a few times. J is TRBJ2-2 and V is TRBV4-1; D not certain. Germline V CDR1 and CDR2: MGHRA, YSYEKL. Trimming cost V 0 bases and J 6 bases, with 5 bases left between them. This CDR3 has 13 residues. CDR3 in DNA: TGCGCCAGCAGCCAAGATATGGCCGGGGAGCTGTTTTTT. It is translated as CASSQDMAGELFF.

This clonotype has a handful of counts. This chain connects TRBV4-1 to TRBJ1-1; tentatively, D is TRBD1 (5 bases). The ends were cut back, 0 bases at V and 2 bases at J, with 10 bases in the middle. CDR1 MGHRA and CDR2 YSYEKL come from the germline V gene. The CDR3 sequence is 15 residues long. CDR3 nucleotides: TGCGCCAGCAGCCAAGAAGGGGCAGGAAACACTGAAGCTTTCTTT. This translates into CASSQEGAGNTEAFF.

This chain joins TRBV6-5 and TRBJ2-1; possibly TRBD1 for D (6 bases). Germline V lookup: CDR1 MNHEY, CDR2 SVGAGI. Between the trimmed V and J ends, which lost 7 bases and 4 bases, there was a span of 17 bases. The CDR3 is 15 amino acids. As DNA, the CDR3 is TGTGCCAGCACCTTGGGACATGGGATTTACAATGAGCAGTTCTTC. The encoded protein is CASTLGHGIYNEQFF.

Of note for this clonotype: A read error may be the cause here, since a much bigger clone is one base away. The gene calls are TRBV12-3 or TRBV12-4 and TRBJ2-1; the D is unclear. V lost 3 bases and J 1 base, leaving 7 bases between the germline ends. The CDR3 has 14 residues. The CDR3 sequence is CASSFRLSYNEQFF. The CDR3 DNA reads TGTGCCAGCAGTTTCCGGCTTTCCTACAATGAGCAGTTCTTC.

This clonotype was seen only a few times. V usage is TRBV25-1 and J usage is TRBJ1-3, with unresolved D. Germline CDR1 and CDR2: MGHDK and SYGVNS. Trimming took 0 bases from V and 4 from J, leaving 16 bases between them. The length of the CDR3 is 17 residues. CDR3 bases: TGTGCCAGCAGTGAATACTTTGACGGAGCAGAAGGAAACACCATATATTTT. Amino acid sequence: CASSEYFDGAEGNTIYF.

This clonotype was recorded a few times. The rearrangement links TRBV7-3 to TRBJ2-7; D remains ambiguous. Per the germline V gene, CDR1 is SGHTA and CDR2 is FQGTGA. V was trimmed by 1 base and J by 3 bases, leaving 7 bases between them. This CDR3 has 13 amino acids. CDR3 coding DNA: TGTGCCAGCAGCTTAAGACCATGCTACGAGCAGTACTTC. It specifies CASSLRPCYEQYF.

This clonotype has just a few counts. The V gene is TRBV5-6, the J gene TRBJ2-3; no clear D gene. The germline V gene encodes CDR1 SGHDT and CDR2 YYEEEE. The CDR3 sequence is 13 residues long. V lost 0 bases and J 5 bases, leaving 7 bases between the germline ends. The CDR3 region is CASSLGEVDTQYF. Written as DNA, the CDR3 is TGTGCCAGCAGCTTGGGCGAGGTAGATACGCAGTATTTT.

The V gene is TRBV29-1, the J gene TRBJ2-7, with D perhaps matching TRBD2 (7 bases). Trimming cost V 3 bases and J 4 bases, with 16 bases left between them. Germline V gene lookup returns CDR1 SQVTM and CDR2 ANQGSEA. This CDR3 has 14 residues. The chain's CDR3 is CSVEGGQGKYEQYF. The CDR3 DNA follows: TGCAGCGTTGAGGGGGGGCAAGGGAAATACGAGCAGTACTTC.

This clonotype was seen a single time. The gene calls are TRBV5-4 and TRBJ1-6, with a possible D match to TRBD1 (5 bases). Per germline, CDR1 SGHNT and CDR2 YYREEE (reference sequence). The CDR3 length is 14 residues. V lost 0 bases and J lost 7, with 8 bases in between. CDR3 residues: CASSLEGWNSPLHF. CDR3 DNA: TGTGCCAGCAGCTTGGAGGGGTGGAATTCACCCCTCCACTTT.

The chain has TRBV12-3 or TRBV12-4 and TRBJ1-2, with D uncertain. The CDR3 length is 13 residues. V lost 5 bases, J lost 4 bases, and 11 bases lay in between. In DNA form, the CDR3 reads TGTGCCAGCAGTCCGGACGGACCCTATGGCTACACCTTC. Protein sequence: CASSPDGPYGYTF.

The chain uses TRBV5-1 and TRBJ1-4; TRBD1 matches 7 bases. Germline CDR1 reads SGHRS; CDR2 reads YFSETQ. The ends lost 1 base at V and 8 bases at J; junction bases unmatched: 8. This CDR3 has 15 amino acids. In DNA form, the CDR3 reads TGCGCCAGCAGCTTGCGACAGGGCAACGACGAAAAACTGTTTTTT. Its translation is CASSLRQGNDEKLFF.

This clonotype appeared a few times. The V and J genes are TRBV29-1 and TRBJ2-1; D remains unclear. V lost 2 bases, J lost 5 bases, and 4 bases lay in between. This CDR3 comprises 11 residues. CDR1 SQVTM and CDR2 ANQGSEA come from the germline V gene. In DNA, the CDR3 is TGCAGCGTTGAAAGTGACAATGAGCAGTTCTTC. Amino acids: CSVESDNEQFF.

This clonotype was counted between two and nine times. The gene calls are TRBV27 and TRBJ2-5; the D gene is possibly TRBD1 (6 bases). Germline loops: CDR1 MNHEY, CDR2 SMNVEV (reference sequence). The CDR3 covers 12 residues. V lost 6 bases to trimming and J lost 5 bases, with 10 bases between them. CDR3 in DNA: TGTGCCAGCAGAGGGGGAGTCGAGACCCAGTACTTC. Translating it yields CASRGGVETQYF.

The chain recombines TRBV28 with TRBJ2-2; D uncertain. Germline lookup yields CDR1 MDHEN and CDR2 SYDVKM. The V end was cut by 0 bases, the J end by 2 bases, with 7 bases between. This CDR3 comprises 15 residues. This chain's CDR3 is CASSLWAVNTGELFF. DNA of the CDR3: TGTGCCAGCAGTTTATGGGCAGTCAACACCGGGGAGCTGTTTTTT.

This clonotype appeared a single time. The CDR3 nucleotides read TGTGCCAGCAGGGCGGGAGGGGACATGAGCACAGATACGCAGTATTTT. Translated, it gives CASRAGGDMSTDTQYF. The chain carries TRBV9 and TRBJ2-3; 9 nucleotides agree with TRBD2. Germline loops: CDR1 SGDLS, CDR2 YYNGEE. Losses at the gene ends were 5 bases for V and 0 bases for J; bases not matched to a gene: 7. The CDR3 is made up of 16 amino acids.

V gene TRBV7-2 combines with J gene TRBJ2-1, with 7 bases fitting TRBD2. The J segment lost 9 bases and the V segment lost 4 bases, leaving 6 bases of the junction unmatched. The CDR3 spans 13 residues. Germline CDR1 and CDR2: SGHTA and FQGNSA. The CDR3 DNA reads TGTGCCAGCAGCTCCAGACTAGCCGGTGAGCAGTTCTTC. Its translation is CASSSRLAGEQFF.

This rearrangement joins TRBV20-1 to TRBJ2-5, with 15 bases aligning to TRBD2. The J segment lost 4 bases and the V segment lost 6 bases, leaving 6 bases of the junction unmatched. Looked up from germline, CDR1 is DFQATT and CDR2 is SNEGSKA (reference sequence). The CDR3 sequence is 15 residues long. Here the CDR3 DNA reads TGCAGTGCCACGTCGGGACTAGCGGGAGGAGAGACCCAGTACTTC. This sequence encodes CSATSGLAGGETQYF.